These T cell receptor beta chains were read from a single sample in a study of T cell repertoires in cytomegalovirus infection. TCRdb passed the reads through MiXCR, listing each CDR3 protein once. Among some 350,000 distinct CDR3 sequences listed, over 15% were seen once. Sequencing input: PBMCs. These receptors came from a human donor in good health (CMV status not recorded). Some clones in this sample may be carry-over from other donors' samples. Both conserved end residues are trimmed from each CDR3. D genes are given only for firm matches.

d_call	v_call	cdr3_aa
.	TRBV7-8	ASSIRLNTEAF
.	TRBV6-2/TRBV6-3	ASTRDNYEQY
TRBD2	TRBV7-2	ASSLTLAGNTGELF
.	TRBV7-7	ASSLDVEDNEQF
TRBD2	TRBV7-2	ASSWLADFTDTQY
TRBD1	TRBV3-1	ASSQSTGQGYGYT
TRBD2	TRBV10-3	AIRAGLAVEEQY
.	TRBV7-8	ASSMEDSWTGNTIY
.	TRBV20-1	SARDPGRATDTQY
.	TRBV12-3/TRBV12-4	ASSLNSGVSTDTQY
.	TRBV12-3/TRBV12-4	ASSLPGWSLSEQY
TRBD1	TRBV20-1	SASRDRGETQPQH
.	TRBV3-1	ASTLRGKNSPLH
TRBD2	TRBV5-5	ASSLFAGDYTDTQY
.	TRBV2	ASKLEGGGYQPQH
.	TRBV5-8	ASSWAGTGEKLF
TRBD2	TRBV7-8	ASSSLAGGIQETQY
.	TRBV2	ASSPGRQLKLF
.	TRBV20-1	SARAPGLYEQY
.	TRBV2	ASSETERPVEAF
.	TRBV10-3	AMGGSGQPQH
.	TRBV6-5	ASSADFTDTQY
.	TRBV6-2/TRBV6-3	ASSRYREQY
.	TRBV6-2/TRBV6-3	ASRIRATYEQY
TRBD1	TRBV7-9	ASRTTGQGEQF
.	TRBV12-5	ASGLGTFRGRAGFDQPQH
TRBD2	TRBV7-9	ASSFSRLAGTHEQF
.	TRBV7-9	ASTLQMNYGYT